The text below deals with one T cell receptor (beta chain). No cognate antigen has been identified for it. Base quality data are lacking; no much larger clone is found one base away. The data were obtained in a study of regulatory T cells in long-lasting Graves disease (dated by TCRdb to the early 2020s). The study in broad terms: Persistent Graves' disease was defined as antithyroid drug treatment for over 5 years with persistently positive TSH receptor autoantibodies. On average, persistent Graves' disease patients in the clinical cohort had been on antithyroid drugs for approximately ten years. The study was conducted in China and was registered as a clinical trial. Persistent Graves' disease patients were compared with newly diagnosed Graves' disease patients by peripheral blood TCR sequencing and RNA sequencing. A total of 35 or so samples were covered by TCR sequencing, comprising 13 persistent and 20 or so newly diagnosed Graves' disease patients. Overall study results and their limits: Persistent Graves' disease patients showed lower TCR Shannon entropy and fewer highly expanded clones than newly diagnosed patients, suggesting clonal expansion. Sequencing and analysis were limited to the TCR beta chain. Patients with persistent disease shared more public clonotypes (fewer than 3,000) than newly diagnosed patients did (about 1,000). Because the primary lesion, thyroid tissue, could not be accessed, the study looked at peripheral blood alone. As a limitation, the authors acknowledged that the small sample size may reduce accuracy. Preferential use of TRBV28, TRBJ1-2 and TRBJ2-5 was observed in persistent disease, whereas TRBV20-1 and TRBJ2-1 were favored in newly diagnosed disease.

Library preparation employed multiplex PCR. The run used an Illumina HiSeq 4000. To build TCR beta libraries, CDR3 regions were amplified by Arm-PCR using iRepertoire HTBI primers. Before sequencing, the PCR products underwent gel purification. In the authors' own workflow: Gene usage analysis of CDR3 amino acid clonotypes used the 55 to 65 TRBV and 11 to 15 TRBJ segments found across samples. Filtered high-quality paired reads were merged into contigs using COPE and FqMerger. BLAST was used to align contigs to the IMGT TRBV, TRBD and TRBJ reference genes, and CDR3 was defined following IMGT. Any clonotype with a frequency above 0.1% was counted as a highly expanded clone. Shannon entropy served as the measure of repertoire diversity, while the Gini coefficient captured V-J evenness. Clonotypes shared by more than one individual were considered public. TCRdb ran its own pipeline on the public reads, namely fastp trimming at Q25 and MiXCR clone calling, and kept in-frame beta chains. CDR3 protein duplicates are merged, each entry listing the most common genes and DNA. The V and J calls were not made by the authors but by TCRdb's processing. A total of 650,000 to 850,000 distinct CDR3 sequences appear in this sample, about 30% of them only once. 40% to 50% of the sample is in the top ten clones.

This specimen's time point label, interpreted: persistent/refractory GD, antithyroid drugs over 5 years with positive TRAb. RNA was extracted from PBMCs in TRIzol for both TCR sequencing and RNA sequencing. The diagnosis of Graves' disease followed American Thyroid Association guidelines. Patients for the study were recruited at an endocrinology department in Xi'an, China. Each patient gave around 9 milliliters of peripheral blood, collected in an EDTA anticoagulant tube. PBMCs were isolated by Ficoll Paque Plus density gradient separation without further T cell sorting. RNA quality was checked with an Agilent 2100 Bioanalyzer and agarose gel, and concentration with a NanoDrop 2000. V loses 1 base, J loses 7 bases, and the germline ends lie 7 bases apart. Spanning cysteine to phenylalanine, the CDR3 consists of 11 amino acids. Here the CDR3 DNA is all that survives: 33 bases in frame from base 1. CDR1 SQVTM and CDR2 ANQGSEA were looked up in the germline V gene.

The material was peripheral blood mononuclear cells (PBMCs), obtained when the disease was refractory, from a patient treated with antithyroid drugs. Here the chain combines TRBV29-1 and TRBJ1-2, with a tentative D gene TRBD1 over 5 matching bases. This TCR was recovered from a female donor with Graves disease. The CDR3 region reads CSVEVGVGYTF. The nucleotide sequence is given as TGCAGCGTTGAAGTGGGGGTTGGCTACACCTTC.